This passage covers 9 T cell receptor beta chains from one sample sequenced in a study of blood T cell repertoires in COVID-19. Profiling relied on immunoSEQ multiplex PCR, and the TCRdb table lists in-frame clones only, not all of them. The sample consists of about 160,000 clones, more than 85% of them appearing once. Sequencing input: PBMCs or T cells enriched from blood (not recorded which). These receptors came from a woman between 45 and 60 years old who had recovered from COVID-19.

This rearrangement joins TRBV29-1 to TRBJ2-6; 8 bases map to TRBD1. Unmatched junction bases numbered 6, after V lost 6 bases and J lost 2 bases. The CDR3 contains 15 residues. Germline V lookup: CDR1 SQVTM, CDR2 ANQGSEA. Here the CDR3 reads CSVGDRRPGANVLTF. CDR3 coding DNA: TGCAGCGTGGGGGACAGGAGGCCTGGGGCCAACGTCCTGACTTTC.

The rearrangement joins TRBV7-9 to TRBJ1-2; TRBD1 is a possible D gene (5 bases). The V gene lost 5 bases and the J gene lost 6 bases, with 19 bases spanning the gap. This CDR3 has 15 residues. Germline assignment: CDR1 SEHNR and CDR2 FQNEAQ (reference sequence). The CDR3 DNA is TGTGCCAGCAGCAAGAGCGCAGGGTCTGGTCATGGCTACACCTTC. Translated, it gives CASSKSAGSGHGYTF.

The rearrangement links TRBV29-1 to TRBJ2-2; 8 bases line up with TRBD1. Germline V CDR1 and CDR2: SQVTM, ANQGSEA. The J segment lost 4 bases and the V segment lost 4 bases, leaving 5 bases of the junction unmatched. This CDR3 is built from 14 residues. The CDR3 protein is CSVATTGGTGELFF. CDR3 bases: TGCAGCGTTGCCACCACAGGGGGCACCGGGGAGCTGTTTTTT.

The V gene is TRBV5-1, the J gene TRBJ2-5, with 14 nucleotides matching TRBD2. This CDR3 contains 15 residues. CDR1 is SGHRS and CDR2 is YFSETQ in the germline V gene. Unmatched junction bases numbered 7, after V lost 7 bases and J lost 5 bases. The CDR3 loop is CASQGTSGRGETQYF. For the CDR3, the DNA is TGCGCCAGCCAGGGGACTAGCGGGAGAGGGGAGACCCAGTACTTC. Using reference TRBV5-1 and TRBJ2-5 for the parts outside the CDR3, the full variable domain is KAGVTQTPRYLIKTRGQQVTLSCSPISGHRSVSWYQQTPGQGLQFLFEYFSETQRNKGNFPGRFSGRQFSNSRSEMNVSTLELGDSALYLCASQGTSGRGETQYFGPGTRLLVL.

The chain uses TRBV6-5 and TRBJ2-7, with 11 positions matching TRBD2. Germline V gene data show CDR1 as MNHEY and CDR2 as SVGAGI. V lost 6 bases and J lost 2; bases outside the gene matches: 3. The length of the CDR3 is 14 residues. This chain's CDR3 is CASRGTSGTYEQYF. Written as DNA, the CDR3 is TGTGCCAGCAGGGGGACTAGCGGAACCTACGAGCAGTACTTC.

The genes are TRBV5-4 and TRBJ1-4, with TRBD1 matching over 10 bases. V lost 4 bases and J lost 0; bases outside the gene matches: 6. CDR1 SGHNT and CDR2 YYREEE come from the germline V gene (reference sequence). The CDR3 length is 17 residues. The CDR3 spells CASSLGQGGTTNEKLFF. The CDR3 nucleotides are TGTGCCAGCAGCCTCGGACAGGGGGGAACAACTAATGAAAAACTGTTTTTT.

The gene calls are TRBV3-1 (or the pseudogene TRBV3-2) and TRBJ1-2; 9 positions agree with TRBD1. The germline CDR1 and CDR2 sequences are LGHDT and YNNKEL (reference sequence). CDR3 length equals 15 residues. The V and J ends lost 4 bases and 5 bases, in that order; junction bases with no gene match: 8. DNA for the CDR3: TGTGCCAGCAGCCCGCAGGGACAGGGAGGTTATGGCTACACCTTC. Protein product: CASSPQGQGGYGYTF.

DNA for the CDR3: TGTGCCAGTAGTACGGAGAATCAGCCCCAGCATTTT. Residues: CASSTENQPQHF. This sequence joins TRBV19 and TRBJ1-5; D call uncertain. The germline V gene encodes CDR1 LNHDA and CDR2 SQIVND (reference sequence). This CDR3 is built from 12 residues. V was shortened by 4 bases and J by 4 bases, with 5 bases between the two germline ends.

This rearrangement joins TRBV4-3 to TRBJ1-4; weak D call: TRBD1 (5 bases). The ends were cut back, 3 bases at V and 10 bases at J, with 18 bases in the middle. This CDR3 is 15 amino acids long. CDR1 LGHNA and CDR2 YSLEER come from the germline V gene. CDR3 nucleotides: TGCGCCAGCAGCCACAACGACCTTGGGGGGTCAAAACTGTTTTTT. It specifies CASSHNDLGGSKLFF.